A single sample gave rise to the 23 T cell receptor beta chains below, sequenced in a study of human thymus T cells. Measured with immunoSEQ multiplex PCR; TCRdb has only the in-frame clones, and not every one. The data show roughly 120,000 clones, about 94% seen once. Resections from corrective heart surgery provided thymus tissue. The sample consisted of thymus tissue. These TCRs come from a boy under two years old with a congenital heart defect but otherwise immunologically healthy.

CDR3 region: CASSLASSGYSSYNEQFF. Written as DNA, the CDR3 is TGTGCCAGCAGCTTAGCGTCTAGCGGATATAGCTCCTACAATGAGCAGTTCTTC. The rearrangement links TRBV7-9 to TRBJ2-1; the match to TRBD2 covers 7 bases. Germline lookup yields CDR1 SEHNR and CDR2 FQNEAQ (reference sequence). The J segment lost 0 bases and the V segment lost 0 bases, leaving 8 bases of the junction unmatched. This CDR3 has 18 residues.

J is TRBJ1-4 and V is TRBV15; D not certain. The V gene's germline CDR1 is LNHNV and CDR2 YYDKDF (reference sequence). With 1 base removed from V and 4 bases from J, the gap between germline ends came to 13 bases. This CDR3 has 16 amino acids. CDR3: CATSRAHRWYNEKLFF. The CDR3 DNA follows: TGTGCCACCAGCAGAGCACACCGGTGGTATAATGAAAAACTGTTTTTT.

J is TRBJ1-6 and V is TRBV30, with D hard to call. The CDR3 runs 21 residues. Trimming pared 0 bases from V and 9 bases from J, leaving 33 bases between. CDR1 is GTSNPN and CDR2 is SVGIG in the germline V gene (reference sequence). CDR3 residues: CAWSVFRRLNTGRKFGSPLHF. For the CDR3, the DNA is TGTGCCTGGAGTGTATTTAGGCGTCTAAACACCGGGAGAAAATTCGGTTCACCCCTCCACTTT.

This clone was recorded only once. This chain joins TRBV9 and TRBJ1-2; 9 nucleotides agree with TRBD1. Germline CDR1 reads SGDLS; CDR2 reads YYNGEE. The CDR3 runs to 17 residues. V lost 4 bases and J lost 6; bases outside the gene matches: 16. CDR3 sequence: CASSPTPRGQGPNGYTF. The CDR3 nucleotides read TGTGCCAGCAGCCCCACACCTCGGGGACAGGGACCGAATGGCTACACCTTC.

CDR3 in DNA: TGTGCCAGCAGCCGAGGGGGCCAGACGAAGTTCTATGGCTACACCTTC. As protein: CASSRGGQTKFYGYTF. V usage is TRBV5-4 and J usage is TRBJ1-2; 7 positions agree with TRBD1. This CDR3 has 16 amino acids. V trimming: 4 bases; J trimming: 4 bases; junction bases outside the gene matches: 13. In germline, CDR1 is SGHNT, CDR2 YYREEE (reference sequence). Based on the CDR3 plus reference TRBV5-4 and TRBJ1-2, the full variable domain is ETGVTQSPTHLIKTRGQQVTLRCSSQSGHNTVSWYQQALGQGPQFIFQYYREEENGRGNFPPRFSGLQFPNYSSELNVNALELDDSALYLCASSRGGQTKFYGYTFGSGTRLTVV.

CDR3 protein: CASSLEQVGNTIYF. DNA of the CDR3: TGTGCCAGCAGTTTAGAGCAGGTCGGAAACACCATATATTTT. The V gene is TRBV28, the J gene TRBJ1-3, with no clear D. Germline values: CDR1 MDHEN, CDR2 SYDVKM. The CDR3 extends over 14 amino acids. V dropped 2 bases and J dropped 4 bases, with 9 bases sitting between them.

The CDR3 loop is CASKRSKDTITDTQYF. DNA for the CDR3: TGCGCCAGCAAAAGGTCAAAGGACACCATCACAGATACGCAGTATTTT. The chain links TRBV10-2 to TRBJ2-3, with D perhaps matching TRBD1 (5 bases). Trimming removed 7 bases from V and 2 bases from J, with 19 bases in between. This CDR3 has 16 residues. Per the germline V gene, CDR1 is WSHSY and CDR2 is SAAADI.

This chain connects TRBV7-2 to TRBJ1-1; 7 nucleotides line up with TRBD1. The CDR3 runs 14 residues. After removal of 5 bases from V and 6 bases from J, the junction contained 9 bases not matched to a gene. Germline CDR1 reads SGHTA; CDR2 reads FQGNSA. This CDR3 reads CASSPHRGEAEAFF. CDR3 nucleotide sequence: TGTGCCAGCAGCCCTCACAGGGGAGAGGCTGAAGCTTTCTTT. Full variable domain (rest looked up from reference TRBV7-2 and TRBJ1-1): GAGVSQSPSNKVTEKGKDVELRCDPISGHTALYWYRQSLGQGLEFLIYFQGNSAPDKSGLPSDRFSAERTGGSVSTLTIQRTQQEDSAVYLCASSPHRGEAEAFFGQGTRLTVV.

V is TRBV5-8 and J is TRBJ2-3; 14 nucleotides line up with TRBD2. The CDR3 runs to 17 residues. Germline assignment: CDR1 SGHTS and CDR2 YDEGEE. J was trimmed by 10 bases and V by 3 bases; bases with no gene match: 13. The CDR3 coding sequence is TGTGCCAGCAGCTCCAAAAGGACTAGCGGGGGGTCTATAGCGCAGTATTTT. Amino acids: CASSSKRTSGGSIAQYF.

This clone was observed a single time. The V gene is TRBV5-6, the J gene TRBJ2-1, with 11 bases aligning to TRBD2. The CDR3 has 15 residues. The V gene's germline CDR1 is SGHDT and CDR2 YYEEEE. Trimming at V came to 5 bases and at J to 7 bases, leaving 8 bases not matched to a gene. This CDR3 is CASSRSGGALNEQFF. In nucleotides, the CDR3 is TGTGCCAGCAGTCGTAGCGGGGGGGCCCTGAATGAGCAGTTCTTC. Full variable domain (remainder filled in from reference TRBV5-6 and TRBJ2-1): DAGVTQSPTHLIKTRGQQVTLRCSPKSGHDTVSWYQQALGQGPQFIFQYYEEEERQRGNFPDRFSGHQFPNYSSELNVNALLLGDSALYLCASSRSGGALNEQFFGPGTRLTVL.

This rearrangement joins TRBV28 to TRBJ1-2; D ambiguous. Germline V gene sequence: CDR1 MDHEN, CDR2 SYDVKM. V lost 3 bases and J lost 7, with 12 bases in between. The CDR3 has 13 residues. The CDR3 protein is CASSFRSRSGYTF. CDR3 bases: TGTGCCAGCAGTTTTCGGTCGAGAAGTGGCTACACCTTC.

The count of this clone is one. The chain is built from TRBV4-1 and TRBJ2-5, with 11 bases identical to TRBD2. The CDR3 totals 17 residues. V was clipped by 3 bases and J by 4 bases; unmatched bases: 10. The V gene's germline CDR1 is MGHRA and CDR2 YSYEKL. The CDR3 spells CASSHPNAGTSGETQYF. The CDR3 DNA follows: TGCGCCAGCAGCCATCCGAATGCCGGGACTAGCGGAGAGACCCAGTACTTC.

V gene TRBV2 combines with J gene TRBJ2-1, with D perhaps matching TRBD1 (5 bases). The V gene's germline CDR1 is SNHLY and CDR2 FYNNEI. This CDR3 is built from 12 residues. Deletions cut 8 bases from V and 10 bases from J, with 15 bases between. The CDR3 region is CASRGHRREQFF. CDR3 nucleotides: TGTGCCAGCCGCGGACATCGTCGGGAGCAGTTCTTC.

The V gene is TRBV7-2, the J gene TRBJ1-2; D is ambiguous. Looked up from germline, CDR1 is SGHTA and CDR2 is FQGNSA. This CDR3 has 15 amino acids. Trimming removed 1 base from V and 4 bases from J, with 13 bases in between. The CDR3 coding sequence is TGTGCCAGCAGCTTAGTGCCCAATCGGGGCTATGGCTACACCTTC. Protein: CASSLVPNRGYGYTF.

The V and J genes are TRBV25-1 and TRBJ2-7; 8 nucleotides agree with TRBD1. The V gene end was trimmed by 2 bases and the J gene end by 2 bases; junction bases not matched to a gene: 11. The CDR3 length is 17 residues. Germline V lookup: CDR1 MGHDK, CDR2 SYGVNS. In DNA, the CDR3 is TGTGCCAGCAGTGAAGGGGACAGGTCTAGTAGGGCCTACGAGCAGTACTTC. This sequence encodes CASSEGDRSSRAYEQYF.

The CDR3 region is CASSQSGGGQPQHF. CDR3 DNA: TGCGCCAGCAGTCAATCAGGGGGGGGTCAGCCCCAGCATTTT. V usage is TRBV23-1 and J usage is TRBJ1-5; a weak D match, TRBD1 (6 bases). TRBV23-1 is known as an ORF, though its function is uncertain. V was pared by 0 bases and J by 6 bases, with 9 bases between. This CDR3 region has 14 residues.

This chain connects TRBV7-2 to TRBJ2-5; 8 bases fit TRBD2. The CDR3 is 14 amino acids. Germline V lookup: CDR1 SGHTA, CDR2 FQGNSA. After removal of 5 bases from V and 2 bases from J, the junction contained 4 bases not matched to a gene. As DNA, the CDR3 is TGTGCCAGCAGCCCGTCGGGGGGGCAAGAGACCCAGTACTTC. Protein sequence: CASSPSGGQETQYF.

This chain uses TRBV15 with TRBJ2-6, with 7 nucleotides matching TRBD1. This CDR3 comprises 16 residues. CDR1 and CDR2 from the germline V gene are LNHNV and YYDKDF (reference sequence). The V and J ends lost 3 bases and 1 base, in that order; junction bases with no gene match: 3. The CDR3 region is CATSSWDSSGANVLTF. The CDR3 nucleotides are TGTGCCACCAGCAGCTGGGACAGTTCTGGGGCCAACGTCCTGACTTTC.

This chain connects TRBV7-2 to TRBJ2-7, with 8 bases that match TRBD2. The CDR3 contains 15 residues. J lost 3 bases, V lost 2 bases, and 6 bases had no gene match. Germline CDR1 and CDR2: SGHTA and FQGNSA. The CDR3 protein is CASSLKGLALYEQYF. The CDR3 DNA reads as TGTGCCAGCAGCTTAAAAGGACTAGCCCTCTACGAGCAGTACTTC.

The chain uses TRBV30 and TRBJ1-6; 8 bases agree with TRBD1. This CDR3 is built from 13 residues. V lost 4 bases to trimming and J lost 7 bases; unmatched junction nucleotides: 3. CDR1 and CDR2 (germline): GTSNPN, SVGIG (reference sequence). The CDR3 DNA follows: TGTGCCTGGACGGACAGGGAGAATTCACCCCTCCACTTT. It yields the protein CAWTDRENSPLHF. The whole variable domain, remainder taken from reference TRBV30 and TRBJ1-6, is SQTIHQWPATLVQPVGSPLSLECTVEGTSNPNLYWYRQAAGRGLQLLFYSVGIGQISSEVPQNLSASRPQDRQFILSSKKLLLSDSGFYLCAWTDRENSPLHFGNGTRLTVT.

This chain links TRBV7-6 with TRBJ2-3; D uncertain. V gave up 3 bases and J gave up 7 bases, with 20 bases separating them. The V gene's germline CDR1 is SGHVS and CDR2 FNYEAQ. The CDR3 is 16 residues long. CDR3: CASSFKDENLDHTQYF. The CDR3 bases are TGTGCCAGCAGCTTTAAGGACGAGAACTTAGACCATACGCAGTATTTT.

This clone was counted a single time. The chain has TRBV2 and TRBJ1-2; 8 nucleotides agree with TRBD1. The germline gives CDR1 SNHLY, CDR2 FYNNEI. V was pared by 4 bases and J by 7 bases, with 20 bases of the junction left unmatched. The CDR3 sequence is 18 residues long. CDR3 residues: CASSVREPRQGKVRGYTF. The CDR3 DNA follows: TGTGCCAGCAGTGTAAGAGAACCTCGACAGGGGAAGGTTCGTGGCTACACCTTC.

This chain connects TRBV9 to TRBJ2-1; the D is unclear. V shed 2 bases and J shed 5 bases, with 11 bases lying between them. The CDR3 is made up of 14 amino acids. Germline V gene sequence: CDR1 SGDLS, CDR2 YYNGEE. For the CDR3, the DNA is TGTGCCAGCAGCGTTTCCGGACGGGACAATGAGCAGTTCTTC. Encoded protein: CASSVSGRDNEQFF.